Following are 21 T cell receptor beta chains from one sample sequenced in a study of cytomegalovirus exposure and HLA in healthy donors. A multiplex PCR was run with 60 Vbeta primers and 13 Jbeta primers. Sequenced by immunoSEQ multiplex PCR; TCRdb stores in-frame clones only, minus some. The sample yields tens of thousands of clones, approximately 80% seen once. The sample comprised PBMCs. The receptor set was obtained from a man aged 45-65 years in good health and CMV-seronegative.

The rearrangement uses TRBV4-2 and TRBJ2-7; 8 bases agree with TRBD2. CDR1 is LGHNA and CDR2 is YNFKEQ in the germline V gene. The junction had 13 bases not matched to a gene; V was cut back by 1 base and J by 5 bases. The CDR3 extends over 17 amino acids. CDR3 nucleotides: TGTGCCAGCAGCCAAGTGGAAGCGGGAGAGAGTGGCCACGAGCAGTACTTC. Its protein product is CASSQVEAGESGHEQYF.

The rearrangement uses TRBV6-1 and TRBJ2-1; 10 bases are a match to TRBD1. Germline V CDR1 and CDR2: MNHNS, SASEGT. V shed 9 bases, J shed 1 base, and the junction held 3 bases outside the gene matches. The CDR3 is made up of 14 amino acids. This CDR3 reads CASQDRGSYNEQFF. The CDR3 DNA reads as TGTGCCAGTCAGGACAGGGGGTCCTACAATGAGCAGTTCTTC.

This clone was detected only a few times. V and J are TRBV7-9 and TRBJ2-6; the match to TRBD2 covers 12 bases. Germline V gene sequence: CDR1 SEHNR, CDR2 FQNEAQ (reference sequence). This CDR3 is 18 amino acids long. J was trimmed by 4 bases and V by 4 bases; bases with no gene match: 8. DNA of the CDR3: TGTGCCAGCAGCTCGCGGACTAGCGGGATTCCCGGGGCCAACGTCCTGACTTTC. Translated, it gives CASSSRTSGIPGANVLTF.

The CDR3 DNA is TGTGCCAGCAGCCCCCGACTAGCGGGAGCCGGGGAGCTGTTTTTT. Amino acids: CASSPRLAGAGELFF. The rearrangement links TRBV9 to TRBJ2-2; 12 bases map to TRBD2. CDR3 size: 15 residues. The germline V gene has CDR1 SGDLS and CDR2 YYNGEE. Unmatched junction bases numbered 4, after V lost 4 bases and J lost 6 bases. Combining the CDR3 with reference TRBV9 and TRBJ2-2 gives the whole variable domain DSGVTQTPKHLITATGQRVTLRCSPRSGDLSVYWYQQSLDQGLQFLIQYYNGEERAKGNILERFSAQQFPDLHSELNLSSLELGDSALYFCASSPRLAGAGELFFGEGSRLTVL.

The chain couples TRBV7-8 to TRBJ2-1; D remains unclear. CDR1 and CDR2 (germline): SGHVS, FQNEAQ. The CDR3 has 14 residues. V lost 2 bases and J 0 bases, leaving 5 bases between the germline ends. CDR3 sequence reads: CASSLTGSYNEQFF. CDR3 nucleotide sequence: TGTGCCAGCAGCTTAACTGGCTCCTACAATGAGCAGTTCTTC.

The chain carries TRBV9 and TRBJ2-7; 7 nucleotides align to TRBD2. With V trimmed by 0 bases and J by 5 bases, 8 bases remained unmatched. Germline V gene data show CDR1 as SGDLS and CDR2 as YYNGEE. The CDR3 runs to 15 residues. Here the CDR3 DNA reads TGTGCCAGCAGCGTAGCAGGACTAGGATACGACGAGCAGTACTTC. It encodes CASSVAGLGYDEQYF.

The chain employs TRBV6-4 and TRBJ2-3, with 13 bases identical to TRBD2. Germline values: CDR1 MRHNA, CDR2 SNTAGT. J gave up 4 bases and V 4 bases, and 17 bases lay outside the gene matches. The CDR3 contains 20 residues. CDR3 loop: CASSATRRLAGGALADTQYF. The CDR3 DNA is TGTGCCAGCAGTGCGACGAGGCGACTAGCGGGGGGCGCCCTGGCAGATACGCAGTATTTT.

The chain uses TRBV28 and TRBJ2-7; tentatively, D is TRBD1 (7 bases). The CDR3 contains 14 residues. The V end lost 5 bases, the J end lost 3 bases, and 14 bases lay between the germline ends. Germline CDR1 MDHEN, CDR2 SYDVKM. The CDR3 reads CASSPQGGLYEQYF. In DNA, the CDR3 is TGTGCCAGCAGTCCTCAGGGGGGCCTCTACGAGCAGTACTTC.

J is TRBJ2-7 and V is TRBV7-6; 14 bases match TRBD2. This CDR3 has 15 residues. Germline V gives CDR1 SGHVS, CDR2 FNYEAQ. The junction had 2 bases not matched to a gene; V was cut back by 5 bases and J by 2 bases. The chain's CDR3 is CASSRLAGGTYEQYF. The CDR3 bases are TGTGCCAGCAGCCGACTAGCGGGAGGGACCTACGAGCAGTACTTC.

The genes are TRBV4-2 and TRBJ1-2; TRBD1 matches at 8 bases. The J segment lost 3 bases and the V segment lost 0 bases, leaving 3 bases of the junction unmatched. The germline V gene encodes CDR1 LGHNA and CDR2 YNFKEQ. CDR3 length: 15 amino acids. CDR3 region: CASSQEARGHYGYTF. The CDR3, as DNA: TGTGCCAGCAGCCAAGAAGCCAGGGGGCACTATGGCTACACCTTC.

This chain joins TRBV4-2 and TRBJ2-3; 11 bases agree with TRBD2. V trimming: 4 bases; J trimming: 3 bases; junction bases outside the gene matches: 3. The CDR3 is made up of 15 amino acids. Germline V gene lookup returns CDR1 LGHNA and CDR2 YNFKEQ. The CDR3 DNA sequence: TGTGCCAGCAGCCCACTAGCGGGAGATACAGATACGCAGTATTTT. Protein: CASSPLAGDTDTQYF.

The CDR3 DNA follows: TGTGCCAGCAGCCCTGGACTAGCGCATTACGAGCAGTACTTC. It encodes CASSPGLAHYEQYF. The chain has TRBV7-2 and TRBJ2-7, with TRBD2 identical over 9 bases. Germline V lookup: CDR1 SGHTA, CDR2 FQGNSA. The CDR3 runs to 14 residues. V lost 5 bases, J lost 4 bases, and 6 bases stayed unmatched.

This clone appeared a few times. The rearrangement joins TRBV5-1 to TRBJ2-3; D is unclear. The germline CDR1 and CDR2 sequences are SGHRS and YFSETQ. Trimming shortened V by 4 bases and J by 2 bases, and 14 bases separated the two germline ends. The CDR3 consists of 15 residues. CDR3 sequence: CASSPEVKATDTQYF. DNA of the CDR3: TGCGCCAGCAGCCCCGAGGTCAAAGCCACAGATACGCAGTATTTT.

This clone has a handful of counts. The chain recombines TRBV6-6 with TRBJ2-7; 12 positions agree with TRBD2. From germline, CDR1 is MNHNY and CDR2 SVGAGI (reference sequence). This CDR3 region has 15 residues. J gave up 3 bases and V 7 bases, and 7 bases lay outside the gene matches. This CDR3 reads CASTLGLAGNYEQYF. CDR3 DNA sequence: TGTGCCAGCACCTTGGGACTAGCGGGCAACTACGAGCAGTACTTC.

The J gene is TRBJ2-1, the V gene TRBV11-2, with a possible D match to TRBD1 (6 bases). V was trimmed by 2 bases and J by 7 bases, leaving 21 bases between them. The CDR3 sequence is 17 residues long. The germline CDR1 and CDR2 sequences are SGHAT and FQNNGV. The DNA of the CDR3 is TGTGCCAGCAGCTTATACTATAGGGGAGAGGGGGATAATGAGCAGTTCTTC. Translating it yields CASSLYYRGEGDNEQFF.

The CDR3, as DNA: TGTGCCAGCAGCTTGTCCGCGGGACAGGGCATCTATGGCTACACCTTC. Translated, it gives CASSLSAGQGIYGYTF. The V gene is TRBV5-8, the J gene TRBJ1-2, with 9 bases aligning to TRBD1. The germline V gene encodes CDR1 SGHTS and CDR2 YDEGEE. The CDR3 length is 16 residues. The junction had 8 bases not matched to a gene; V was cut back by 1 base and J by 4 bases.

This sequence joins TRBV10-3 and TRBJ2-5, with TRBD2 matching over 16 bases. Looked up from germline, CDR1 is ENHRY and CDR2 is SYGVKD. Losses at the gene ends were 6 bases for V and 4 bases for J; bases not matched to a gene: 5. CDR3 size: 16 residues. The CDR3 reads CAISGTSGRAGETQYF. The CDR3 region has the DNA TGTGCCATCAGCGGGACTAGCGGGAGGGCCGGAGAGACCCAGTACTTC.

V and J are TRBV18 and TRBJ1-1; 8 bases are shared with TRBD1. CDR3 length equals 14 residues. Germline V CDR1 and CDR2: KGHSH, LQKENI. Trimming took 4 bases from V and 4 from J; bases not matched to a gene: 5. CDR3 nucleotide sequence: TGTGCCAGCTCACAGGGACAGGAGGGCACTGAAGCTTTCTTT. Its protein product is CASSQGQEGTEAFF.

This clone was seen only once. V gene TRBV28 combines with J gene TRBJ1-1; TRBD1 agrees at 7 bases. V gave up 5 bases and J gave up 1 base; unmatched junction bases: 4. Germline V gene data show CDR1 as MDHEN and CDR2 as SYDVKM. The CDR3 loop spans 14 amino acids. CDR3 residues: CASSPGTENTEAFF. DNA for the CDR3: TGTGCCAGCAGTCCTGGGACAGAGAACACTGAAGCTTTCTTT.

This chain uses TRBV5-1 with TRBJ2-3; TRBD2 matches 9 bases. Germline values: CDR1 SGHRS, CDR2 YFSETQ. V dropped 1 base and J dropped 6; count of bases not matched to a gene: 3. The CDR3 has 14 residues. The CDR3 loop reads CASSLSSGRDTQYF. In nucleotides, the CDR3 is TGCGCCAGCAGCTTGTCCAGCGGGAGGGATACGCAGTATTTT.

The V gene is TRBV7-2, the J gene TRBJ1-3; 8 bases line up with TRBD1. This CDR3 has 15 amino acids. Germline V gene data show CDR1 as SGHTA and CDR2 as FQGNSA. The J segment lost 0 bases and the V segment lost 5 bases, leaving 3 bases of the junction unmatched. The DNA of the CDR3 is TGTGCCAGCAGCCAACAGGGGGTCTCTGGAAACACCATATATTTT. It codes for CASSQQGVSGNTIYF.